The clone carrying this TCR beta chain has a single count. The data were obtained in a study of blood T cell repertoires in COVID-19. Libraries were prepared by immunoSEQ multiplex PCR; TCRdb keeps only in-frame clonotypes and omits some of them. The repertoire holds roughly 35,000 clones, 75% to 90% seen once, with 11% to 15% in the top ten. V was shortened by 6 bases and J by 7 bases, with 13 bases between the two germline ends. The CDR3 runs 12 residues. Germline V gene lookup returns CDR1 MDHEN and CDR2 SYDVKM. Material for sequencing was peripheral blood. The chain combines TRBV28 with TRBJ2-7; D perhaps matches TRBD2 (6 bases). The sequence derives from a man in his fifties or sixties with active COVID-19. DNA for the CDR3: TGTGCCAGCAGGTCGGCGGGGAGGGAGCAGTACTTC. Its translation: CASRSAGREQYF.